Below, 18 T cell receptor beta chains from the same sample are listed, as sequenced in a study of PD-L1 blockade in urothelial cancer. Time point defined: pretreatment peripheral blood. TCRdb keeps only in-frame clones here, not all; method: immunoSEQ multiplex PCR. The sample lists 56,000 or so clones; 65% to 90% were seen once. The sequenced sample was PBMCs, obtained around atezolizumab (anti-PD-L1) treatment. The receptor set was obtained from a man aged 70 or older with urothelial cancer.

The chain has TRBV7-9 and TRBJ1-2, with TRBD1 as a possible D gene (5 bases). Germline V lookup: CDR1 SEHNR, CDR2 FQNEAQ (reference sequence). CDR3 length equals 13 residues. Trimming took 5 bases from V and 7 from J, leaving 14 bases between them. The CDR3 DNA sequence: TGTGCCAGCAGCGGCCTGGGGGGACTTGGCTACACCTTC. Residues: CASSGLGGLGYTF.

This clone was seen only a few times. The chain uses TRBV9 and TRBJ2-5; D remains ambiguous. This CDR3 has 14 amino acids. The germline V gene encodes CDR1 SGDLS and CDR2 YYNGEE. V lost 0 bases and J 2 bases, leaving 8 bases between the germline ends. The CDR3 sequence is CASSVVSKQETQYF. CDR3 nucleotide sequence: TGTGCCAGCAGCGTAGTGTCTAAACAAGAGACCCAGTACTTC.

The V gene is TRBV30, the J gene TRBJ2-7; TRBD2 agrees at 8 bases. Germline CDR1 GTSNPN, CDR2 SVGIG (reference sequence). The CDR3 runs 13 residues. V lost 0 bases and J lost 3; bases outside the gene matches: 1. Here the CDR3 reads CAWSVGTSYEQYF. The CDR3 coding sequence is TGTGCCTGGAGTGTCGGGACTAGCTACGAGCAGTACTTC.

CDR3 bases: TGTGCCACTGCTTGGGAGCGGGAGGAGAATGAGCAGTTCTTC. Its translation: CATAWEREENEQFF. The chain couples TRBV6-1 to TRBJ2-1; TRBD2 agrees at 9 bases. Germline loops: CDR1 MNHNS, CDR2 SASEGT. Losses at the gene ends were 10 bases for V and 7 bases for J; bases not matched to a gene: 11. The length of the CDR3 is 14 residues.

The DNA of the CDR3 is TGTGCCAGCAGCCACAGCACTCCAGTAGAGCAGTACTTC. Translating gives CASSHSTPVEQYF. V usage is TRBV6-5 and J usage is TRBJ2-7, with D unresolved. CDR3 length: 13 amino acids. V was trimmed by 6 bases and J by 7 bases, leaving 16 bases between them. In germline, CDR1 is MNHEY, CDR2 SVGAGI.

The gene calls are TRBV28 and TRBJ1-1; the D gene is possibly TRBD1 (5 bases). The CDR3 length is 14 residues. Trimming removed 1 base from V and 5 bases from J, with 11 bases in between. Germline-derived CDR1 and CDR2 are MDHEN and SYDVKM. CDR3 sequence reads: CASSLFQAGTEAFF. DNA of the CDR3: TGTGCCAGCAGTTTATTCCAGGCAGGGACTGAAGCTTTCTTT.

The chain is built from TRBV27 and TRBJ2-2; TRBD1 matches 10 bases. Trimming cost V 3 bases and J 2 bases; bases outside gene matches: 9. CDR1 MNHEY and CDR2 SMNVEV come from the germline V gene (reference sequence). The CDR3 totals 18 residues. CDR3 bases: TGTGCCAGCAGTTTCGGGACAGGGGTAAAACCAAACACCGGGGAGCTGTTTTTT. Translating gives CASSFGTGVKPNTGELFF.

This clone was counted only a few times. V gene TRBV7-9 combines with J gene TRBJ1-1; no clear D gene. Trimming stripped 5 bases from V and 5 bases from J, with 9 bases between. CDR1 and CDR2 (germline): SEHNR, FQNEAQ (reference sequence). This CDR3 spans 12 amino acids. CDR3 nucleotide sequence: TGTGCCAGCAGCCAATCGGGGACTGAAGCTTTCTTT. It is translated as CASSQSGTEAFF.

The J gene is TRBJ2-2, the V gene TRBV18; 7 bases line up with TRBD1. CDR1 and CDR2 (germline): KGHSH, LQKENI. The V segment lost 4 bases and the J segment 4 bases; nucleotides outside the gene matches: 3. The CDR3 spans 14 residues. The CDR3 sequence: CASSRGQTTGELFF. Written as DNA, the CDR3 is TGTGCCAGCTCACGGGGACAGACCACCGGGGAGCTGTTTTTT.

This clone has only a few counts. The genes are TRBV5-4 and TRBJ1-1; no firm D call. This CDR3 has 14 residues. V shed 0 bases and J shed 1 base, with 7 bases lying between them. Germline V gives CDR1 SGHNT, CDR2 YYREEE (reference sequence). The CDR3 coding sequence is TGTGCCAGCAGCTTGGTCGGAGAGAACACTGAAGCTTTCTTT. Translated: CASSLVGENTEAFF. Combining the CDR3 with reference TRBV5-4 and TRBJ1-1 gives the whole variable domain ETGVTQSPTHLIKTRGQQVTLRCSSQSGHNTVSWYQQALGQGPQFIFQYYREEENGRGNFPPRFSGLQFPNYSSELNVNALELDDSALYLCASSLVGENTEAFFGQGTRLTVV.

The rearrangement uses TRBV2 and TRBJ2-5; 11 bases are a match to TRBD1. J was trimmed by 5 bases and V by 3 bases; bases with no gene match: 8. Per germline, CDR1 SNHLY and CDR2 FYNNEI. The CDR3 has 16 amino acids. This CDR3 is CASSDGDRGAGETQYF. CDR3 DNA: TGTGCCAGCAGTGATGGGGACAGGGGGGCGGGCGAGACCCAGTACTTC.

The CDR3 region is CASSNRLIAKNIQYF. The DNA of the CDR3 is TGTGCCAGCAGCAACCGACTTATAGCCAAAAACATTCAGTACTTC. The chain carries TRBV21-1 and TRBJ2-4; the listed D gene, TRBD2, was not tested against the DNA. TRBV21-1 is deemed a pseudogene. The CDR3 totals 15 residues.

V and J are TRBV29-1 and TRBJ2-3, with a weak D call TRBD2 (5 bases). Germline V gives CDR1 SQVTM, CDR2 ANQGSEA. V was cut by 0 bases and J by 14 bases, with 18 bases left in between. The length of the CDR3 is 13 residues. CDR3 DNA: TGCAGCGTTGAAGATGGGAGTCATGGGAACGCGTATTTT. Protein product: CSVEDGSHGNAYF.

The rearrangement uses TRBV11-2 and TRBJ2-1; D is unclear. The CDR3 sequence is 11 residues long. V was clipped by 5 bases and J by 6 bases, with 5 bases between them. The germline V gene encodes CDR1 SGHAT and CDR2 FQNNGV. The CDR3 loop reads CASSPINEQFF. In DNA, the CDR3 is TGTGCCAGCAGCCCCATCAATGAGCAGTTCTTC.

The chain has TRBV23-1 and TRBJ2-7, with 10 nucleotides matching TRBD1. TRBV23-1 is an open reading frame whose function is uncertain. This CDR3 region has 13 residues. Trimming at V came to 9 bases and at J to 2 bases, leaving 4 bases not matched to a gene. CDR3 sequence: CASPGQGPYEQYF. The CDR3 DNA reads as TGCGCCAGTCCGGGACAGGGGCCCTACGAGCAGTACTTC.

A few counts support this clone. This rearrangement joins TRBV27 to TRBJ2-7; D is undetermined. This CDR3 is built from 14 residues. Germline-derived CDR1 and CDR2 are MNHEY and SMNVEV (reference sequence). Trimming pared 8 bases from V and 0 bases from J, leaving 14 bases between. The CDR3 region is CASVLHSSSYEQYF. CDR3 bases: TGTGCCAGCGTACTACATTCGAGCTCCTACGAGCAGTACTTC.

This sequence joins TRBV19 and TRBJ1-2; 11 bases are shared with TRBD1. Germline values: CDR1 LNHDA, CDR2 SQIVND (reference sequence). Germline trimming cut 3 bases from V and 2 bases from J; bases unmatched to any gene: 5. The CDR3 has 16 amino acids. This CDR3 reads CASSIIGTGGNYGYTF. In DNA, the CDR3 is TGTGCCAGTAGTATCATCGGGACAGGGGGGAACTATGGCTACACCTTC. The full variable domain, its missing parts supplied by reference TRBV19 and TRBJ1-2, is DGGITQSPKYLFRKEGQNVTLSCEQNLNHDAMYWYRQDPGQGLRLIYYSQIVNDFQKGDIAEGYSVSREKKESFPLTVTSAQKNPTAFYLCASSIIGTGGNYGYTFGSGTRLTVV.

The chain combines TRBV5-1 with TRBJ1-1; D is undetermined. The V end lost 5 bases, the J end lost 6 bases, and 17 bases lay between the germline ends. Per germline, CDR1 SGHRS and CDR2 YFSETQ. The CDR3 contains 14 residues. The CDR3 region is CASRSGTLGAEAFF. The CDR3 nucleotides read TGCGCCAGCAGATCTGGAACCTTGGGCGCTGAAGCTTTCTTT.